This is a list of T cell receptor beta chains from one sample in a study of regulatory dendritic cells for organ transplantation. Only in-frame clones appear in the TCRdb table, and some are missing; sequencing was by immunoSEQ multiplex PCR. The data contain some 19,000 clones, around two thirds of them singletons. The sample comprised memory CD4+ T cells from blood. The receptors here all came from a human donor in good health. The CDR3 runs from the conserved cysteine through the conserved F or W. The D gene is left open where the match is weak. Rows may omit the clone size; those that give it use once, few, many or a size class.

TRBV6-1	TRBJ2-7	TRBD1	NA	CASSDRDRVGEQYF	TGTGCCAGCAGTGACCGGGACAGGGTAGGCGAGCAGTACTTC
TRBV13	TRBJ2-1	TRBD2	once	CASSQGLGPREQFF	TGTGCCAGCAGCCAAGGACTAGGCCCGAGGGAGCAGTTCTTC
TRBV7-2	TRBJ2-7	NA	NA	CASSLGTGYYEQYF	TGTGCCAGCAGCTTAGGTACAGGGTACTACGAGCAGTACTTC
TRBV7-9	TRBJ2-7	NA	NA	CASSLAMGPHEQYF	TGTGCCAGCAGCTTAGCGATGGGGCCCCACGAGCAGTACTTC
TRBV7-2	TRBJ2-7	NA	NA	CASSLHSSYEQYF	TGTGCCAGCAGCTTACATAGTTCCTACGAGCAGTACTTC
TRBV13	TRBJ1-1	NA	few	CASTQGRGGTEAFF	TGTGCCAGCACCCAAGGGAGAGGAGGGACTGAAGCTTTCTTT
TRBV7-9	TRBJ2-7	NA	NA	CASSSQYQGTEQYF	TGTGCCAGCAGCTCACAATATCAGGGAACCGAGCAGTACTTC
TRBV9	TRBJ2-5	NA	NA	CASSVGARAQGETQYF	TGTGCCAGCAGCGTAGGCGCTAGGGCCCAGGGGGAGACCCAGTACTTC
TRBV5-1	TRBJ2-1	NA	NA	CASSGAQGDEQFF	TGCGCCAGCAGCGGAGCCCAAGGGGATGAGCAGTTCTTC
TRBV2	TRBJ1-1	TRBD1	NA	CASSTGGKGTEAFF	TGTGCCAGCAGTACAGGGGGCAAGGGCACTGAAGCTTTCTTT
TRBV7-9	TRBJ2-6	NA	NA	CASSIARNNVLTF	TGTGCCAGCAGCATCGCGAGGAACAACGTCCTGACTTTC
TRBV2	TRBJ2-1	TRBD1	NA	CATGQGTYNEQFF	TGTGCCACTGGACAGGGGACCTACAATGAGCAGTTCTTC
TRBV29-1	TRBJ1-2	TRBD1	NA	CSVGGQGALGGYTF	TGCAGCGTTGGGGGACAGGGGGCGCTTGGTGGCTACACCTTC
TRBV18	TRBJ1-4	NA	NA	CASSQGVDEKLFF	TGTGCCAGCTCACAAGGGGTCGATGAAAAACTGTTTTTT
TRBV9	TRBJ2-5	TRBD2	NA	CASSLSGGEETRYF	TGTGCCAGCAGCCTGAGCGGGGGGGAAGAGACCCGGTACTTC
TRBV6-1	TRBJ1-3	NA	NA	CASTPGSGSGNTIYF	TGTGCCAGCACTCCAGGGTCCGGCTCTGGAAACACCATATATTTT
TRBV10-3	TRBJ2-7	NA	NA	CAISESGERIYEQYF	TGTGCCATCAGTGAGTCTGGAGAAAGGATCTACGAGCAGTACTTC
TRBV27	TRBJ2-5	TRBD1	NA	CASSLRVGQGVGTQYF	TGTGCCAGCAGTTTAAGGGTGGGACAGGGGGTAGGGACCCAGTACTTC
TRBV5-5	TRBJ1-2	NA	NA	CASSQDKTYGYTF	TGTGCCAGCAGCCAGGACAAGACCTATGGCTACACCTTC
TRBV7-2	TRBJ1-2	TRBD1	NA	CASSPQGTGGYTF	TGTGCCAGCAGCCCACAGGGGACGGGGGGCTACACCTTC
TRBV9	TRBJ2-3	NA	NA	CASSVMGLSTDTQYF	TGTGCCAGCAGCGTGATGGGGCTTAGCACAGATACGCAGTATTTT
TRBV7-3	TRBJ1-2	TRBD1	NA	CASSLKAPTGVESYGYTF	TGTGCCAGCAGCTTAAAGGCCCCAACAGGGGTCGAGTCCTATGGCTACACCTTC
TRBV2	TRBJ2-2	NA	few	CASSVQGTGELFF	TGTGCCAGCAGTGTCCAGGGGACCGGGGAGCTGTTTTTT
TRBV4-2	TRBJ1-2	NA	NA	CASSPRGGQAGYTF	TGTGCCAGCAGCCCGAGGGGAGGGCAGGCTGGCTACACCTTC
TRBV7-9	TRBJ1-4	NA	NA	CASSIGHINEKLFF	TGTGCCAGCAGTATCGGACATATTAATGAAAAACTGTTTTTT
TRBV5-4	TRBJ2-2	TRBD2	medium-sized	CASSSSLATNTGELFF	TGTGCCAGCAGCTCATCACTAGCGACGAACACCGGGGAGCTGTTTTTT
TRBV9	TRBJ2-4	NA	once	CASSVADRRGLKNIQYF	TGTGCCAGCAGCGTAGCGGATAGGCGGGGTTTGAAAAACATTCAGTACTTC